This TCR beta chain was documented in a study of response to subunit inactivated influenza vaccine. Study-wide points: Few additional T cells are recruited per seasonal influenza vaccination, authors suggested.

CDR3 length equals 17 residues. Germline V lookup: CDR1 SEHNR, CDR2 FQNEAQ (reference sequence). V lost 2 bases and J lost 4, with 20 bases in between. TCRdb reprocessed the RT-PCR reads via MiXCR and lists one record per CDR3 protein. The sample lists some 800,000 distinct CDR3 sequences, 21% occurring once. As for this clonotype: The target antigen is unknown.

The chain has TRBV7-9 and TRBJ1-1; tentatively, D is TRBD1 (5 bases). This clonotype was sampled from a man aged 45-60 years who received an inactivated influenza vaccine. This specimen consisted of PBMCs from blood, obtained around 5 days after vaccination. As DNA, the CDR3 is TGTGCCAGCAGCTTAAGAGGGGAGGCAGGGAGGAGCACTGAAGCTTTCTTT. This translates into CASSLRGEAGRSTEAFF.